These 28 T cell receptor beta chains were sequenced from one sample in a study of shared clonotypes between healthy human individuals. In the naive CD8 group, cells lacked CD45RO and were positively selected for CCR7, so terminally differentiated effector memory CD45RA+ cells were left out. Sequenced by immunoSEQ multiplex PCR; TCRdb stores in-frame clones only, minus some. Of 2 million or so clones listed, about 95% are singletons. The material sequenced was naive CD8+ T cells sorted from blood. The receptors stem from a man between 18 and 35 years old in good health.

The chain uses TRBV4-1 and TRBJ2-3, with 8 nucleotides matching TRBD2. From germline, CDR1 is MGHRA and CDR2 YSYEKL. This CDR3 is built from 15 residues. Trimming at V came to 1 base and at J to 7 bases, leaving 7 bases not matched to a gene. This CDR3 reads CASSQVSGARNTQYF. CDR3 DNA sequence: TGCGCCAGCAGCCAAGTTAGCGGGGCTCGGAATACGCAGTATTTT.

Only one count was recorded for this clone. This chain links TRBV2 with TRBJ2-3; TRBD2 matches at 11 bases. The germline CDR1 and CDR2 sequences are SNHLY and FYNNEI. The CDR3 consists of 15 residues. V was pared by 4 bases and J by 6 bases, with 6 bases of the junction left unmatched. This CDR3 is CASSGSGGALDTQYF. The CDR3, as DNA: TGTGCCAGCAGTGGTAGCGGGGGGGCGTTGGATACGCAGTATTTT. Using reference TRBV2 and TRBJ2-3 for the parts outside the CDR3, the full variable domain is EPEVTQTPSHQVTQMGQEVILRCVPISNHLYFYWYRQILGQKVEFLVSFYNNEISEKSEIFDDQFSVERPDGSNFTLKIRSTKLEDSAMYFCASSGSGGALDTQYFGPGTRLTVL.

The V call is TRBV18, the J call TRBJ1-1, with D uncertain. Trimming removed 3 bases at V and 7 bases at J, with 9 bases between. The germline V gene encodes CDR1 KGHSH and CDR2 LQKENI. The CDR3 runs 12 residues. CDR3 nucleotides: TGTGCCAGCTCACCCGGAGTCAGTGAAGCTTTCTTT. Amino acids: CASSPGVSEAFF.

V gene TRBV6-5 combines with J gene TRBJ2-1, with D perhaps assigned TRBD1 or TRBD2 (5 bases each). Per the germline V gene, CDR1 is MNHEY and CDR2 is SVGAGI. The CDR3 length is 15 residues. V lost 5 bases and J lost 3, with 14 bases in between. The CDR3 bases are TGTGCCAGCAGTCTTGACCGGGGCGGCTACAATGAGCAGTTCTTC. Its translation: CASSLDRGGYNEQFF.

This chain connects TRBV7-6 to TRBJ2-7; D is perhaps TRBD2 (5 bases). In germline, CDR1 is SGHVS, CDR2 FNYEAQ. V was shortened by 2 bases and J by 4 bases, with 6 bases between the two germline ends. There are 12 residues in the CDR3. CDR3 sequence (DNA): TGTGCCAGCAGCTTACCGGGGTACGAGCAGTACTTC. It is translated as CASSLPGYEQYF.

V gene TRBV4-1 combines with J gene TRBJ2-2; TRBD2 matches 11 bases. The CDR3 consists of 18 residues. CDR1 MGHRA and CDR2 YSYEKL come from the germline V gene. V gave up 1 base and J gave up 7 bases; unmatched junction bases: 11. CDR3 protein: CASSQVGLAGGLDGELFF. CDR3 in DNA: TGCGCCAGCAGCCAAGTGGGGCTAGCGGGGGGTCTCGACGGGGAGCTGTTTTTT.

Regarding this clone: The sample holds other DNA sequences that translate to the same CDR3. V is TRBV5-1 and J is TRBJ2-7; maybe TRBD1 (5 bases). CDR3 length equals 13 residues. In germline, CDR1 is SGHRS, CDR2 YFSETQ. Trimming took 0 bases from V and 5 from J, leaving 9 bases between them. The CDR3 bases are TGCGCCAGCAGCTTGGGTCAGGGCAACGAGCAGTACTTC. Encoded protein: CASSLGQGNEQYF.

V is TRBV10-3 and J is TRBJ1-2, with 8 bases that match TRBD1. The CDR3 is made up of 15 amino acids. Germline V gene sequence: CDR1 ENHRY, CDR2 SYGVKD. V shed 5 bases, J shed 3 bases, and the junction held 8 bases outside the gene matches. Written as DNA, the CDR3 is TGTGCCATCAGTTCAGACAGGGGAGAGGACTATGGCTACACCTTC. As protein: CAISSDRGEDYGYTF.

The chain joins TRBV25-1 to TRBJ2-2; 8 bases are shared with TRBD2. Trimming cost V 0 bases and J 6 bases; bases outside gene matches: 3. This CDR3 contains 15 residues. CDR1 is MGHDK and CDR2 is SYGVNS in the germline V gene. This CDR3 reads CASSEYSGGAGELFF. In nucleotides, the CDR3 is TGTGCCAGCAGTGAATACTCGGGGGGGGCCGGGGAGCTGTTTTTT. The variable domain in full, completed from reference TRBV25-1 and TRBJ2-2, reads EADIYQTPRYLVIGTGKKITLECSQTMGHDKMYWYQQDPGMELHLIHYSYGVNSTEKGDLSSESTVSRIRTEHFPLTLESARPSHTSQYLCASSEYSGGAGELFFGEGSRLTVL.

J is TRBJ2-1 and V is TRBV28; TRBD2 agrees at 7 bases. The CDR3 is 11 amino acids. CDR1 is MDHEN, CDR2 SYDVKM, per germline. The CDR3 spells CAGGRDNEQFF. The CDR3, as DNA: TGTGCGGGGGGGAGGGACAATGAGCAGTTCTTC.

This clone was seen a single time. CDR3 loop: CASSIDSRTGSNQPQHF. In DNA form, the CDR3 reads TGTGCCAGTAGTATAGATTCCCGGACAGGGAGCAATCAGCCCCAGCATTTT. The chain has TRBV19 and TRBJ1-5; 8 positions match TRBD1. From germline, CDR1 is LNHDA and CDR2 SQIVND (reference sequence). V gave up 0 bases and J gave up 1 base; unmatched junction bases: 5. The length of the CDR3 is 17 residues.

V usage is TRBV28 and J usage is TRBJ2-2; maybe TRBD1 (7 bases). This CDR3 is 17 amino acids long. Germline values: CDR1 MDHEN, CDR2 SYDVKM. V gave up 5 bases and J gave up 0 bases, with 16 bases separating them. The CDR3: CASSAGLGTANTGELFF. The CDR3 coding sequence is TGTGCCAGCAGTGCGGGACTCGGGACAGCGAACACCGGGGAGCTGTTTTTT.

The J gene is TRBJ2-7, the V gene TRBV2; 9 bases line up with TRBD1. Germline assignment: CDR1 SNHLY and CDR2 FYNNEI. CDR3 length: 15 amino acids. Trimming took 0 bases from V and 6 from J; bases not matched to a gene: 6. CDR3 bases: TGTGCCAGCAGTGAAGCGGGACAGGGAAGGCGCGAGCAGTACTTC. Translated: CASSEAGQGRREQYF.

This clone was seen only once. Here the CDR3 omits its conserved ending phenylalanine or tryptophan, so a read error is the likely source. The chain links TRBV30 to TRBJ1-2, with 11 bases that match TRBD1. Unmatched junction bases numbered 1, after V lost 0 bases and J lost 7 bases. CDR1 is GTSNPN, CDR2 SVGIG, per germline (reference sequence). The CDR3 sequence is 13 residues long. The CDR3 DNA reads TGTGCCTGGAGTGTTGGGACAGGGGGTGGCTACACCTCC. Its protein is CAWSVGTGGGYTS.

The gene calls are TRBV2 and TRBJ2-3; 8 bases map to TRBD2. CDR1 and CDR2 (germline): SNHLY, FYNNEI. J gave up 4 bases and V 6 bases, and 3 bases lay outside the gene matches. CDR3 length equals 13 residues. In DNA form, the CDR3 reads TGTGCCAGCAGGCTAGCGGGTGCAGATACGCAGTATTTT. Amino acid sequence: CASRLAGADTQYF.

The chain employs TRBV4-1 and TRBJ2-1, with 13 nucleotides matching TRBD2. The CDR3 has 16 residues. Germline V CDR1 and CDR2: MGHRA, YSYEKL. Unmatched junction bases numbered 4, after V lost 0 bases and J lost 8 bases. In nucleotides, the CDR3 is TGCGCCAGCAGCCAAGATATCGGACTAGCGGGAGATGAGCAGTTCTTC. It encodes CASSQDIGLAGDEQFF.

This chain links TRBV13 with TRBJ2-3; D not resolved. CDR1 PRHDT and CDR2 FYEKMQ come from the germline V gene (reference sequence). CDR3 length: 16 residues. V gave up 0 bases and J gave up 0 bases, with 10 bases separating them. The CDR3 spells CASSLGELPSTDTQYF. The CDR3, as DNA: TGTGCCAGCAGCTTAGGTGAACTTCCTAGCACAGATACGCAGTATTTT.

The chain links TRBV5-1 to TRBJ2-5, with 9 bases lining up with TRBD1. V lost 2 bases, J lost 0 bases, and 2 bases stayed unmatched. From germline, CDR1 is SGHRS and CDR2 YFSETQ. CDR3 length equals 15 residues. The CDR3, as DNA: TGCGCCAGCAGCTTACGGGACAGGGACCAAGAGACCCAGTACTTC. Protein product: CASSLRDRDQETQYF.

This chain joins TRBV7-9 and TRBJ1-1; TRBD1 is a possible D gene (6 bases). This CDR3 has 15 amino acids. V was clipped by 1 base and J by 1 base, with 10 bases between them. The germline gives CDR1 SEHNR, CDR2 FQNEAQ (reference sequence). In nucleotides, the CDR3 is TGTGCCAGCAGCTTAGTTGGGGGCTGGAACACTGAAGCTTTCTTT. It codes for CASSLVGGWNTEAFF.

The chain combines TRBV6-5 with TRBJ1-2; D gene uncertain. This CDR3 has 13 residues. The V end lost 0 bases, the J end lost 8 bases, and 10 bases lay between the germline ends. Germline V gene lookup returns CDR1 MNHEY and CDR2 SVGAGI. The CDR3 here is CASSYSGVGGYTF. CDR3 DNA sequence: TGTGCCAGCAGTTACTCAGGAGTGGGGGGCTACACCTTC.

The V and J genes are TRBV6-5 and TRBJ1-1; D uncertain. With 6 bases removed from V and 1 base from J, the gap between germline ends came to 9 bases. Germline values: CDR1 MNHEY, CDR2 SVGAGI. The CDR3 runs to 13 residues. The CDR3 nucleotides are TGTGCCAGCAGCCCGGACTGGAACACTGAAGCTTTCTTT. It is translated as CASSPDWNTEAFF.

The chain uses TRBV2 and TRBJ2-7; TRBD2 agrees at 8 bases. Germline CDR1 reads SNHLY; CDR2 reads FYNNEI. The junction had 6 bases not matched to a gene; V was cut back by 7 bases and J by 4 bases. CDR3 length: 13 residues. This CDR3 reads CASTAGGLYEQYF. The CDR3 DNA is TGTGCCAGCACGGCGGGGGGATTATACGAGCAGTACTTC.

The sample holds one count of this clone. This chain's CDR3 is CASQGAGEKLFF. The CDR3 bases are TGTGCCAGCCAGGGGGCGGGAGAAAAACTGTTTTTT. The J gene is TRBJ1-4, the V gene TRBV5-6; 8 bases agree with TRBD1. The germline CDR1 and CDR2 sequences are SGHDT and YYEEEE. V shed 7 bases, J shed 8 bases, and the junction held 4 bases outside the gene matches. The CDR3 extends over 12 amino acids.

This chain joins TRBV10-3 and TRBJ2-1, with D hard to call. This CDR3 is 16 amino acids long. Deletions cut 1 base from V and 6 bases from J, with 16 bases between. Germline assignment: CDR1 ENHRY and CDR2 SYGVKD. DNA for the CDR3: TGTGCCATCAGTGAGTTGGCAGGAGAAGCTAGCAATGAGCAGTTCTTC. This sequence encodes CAISELAGEASNEQFF.

Notes on this clone: This sample includes further DNA sequences coding for the same CDR3. The chain couples TRBV5-1 to TRBJ2-5; 12 bases fit TRBD2. CDR1 and CDR2 from the germline V gene are SGHRS and YFSETQ. The CDR3 spans 16 residues. After removal of 2 bases from V and 1 base from J, the junction contained 3 bases not matched to a gene. The CDR3 DNA reads TGCGCCAGCAGCTTTGGACTAGCGGGGTCCCAAGAGACCCAGTACTTC. This sequence encodes CASSFGLAGSQETQYF.

The chain recombines TRBV28 with TRBJ1-5, with 12 nucleotides matching TRBD1. V lost 5 bases to trimming and J lost 6 bases; unmatched junction nucleotides: 11. CDR1 is MDHEN, CDR2 SYDVKM, per germline. The CDR3 is 17 residues long. CDR3 region: CASSAPGQGARGQPQHF. The CDR3 DNA follows: TGTGCCAGCAGTGCACCGGGACAGGGGGCTCGGGGTCAGCCCCAGCATTTT.

Points on this clone: The sample holds other DNA sequences that translate to the same CDR3. The chain joins TRBV9 to TRBJ1-6; D not certain. The CDR3 has 13 residues. V was pared by 2 bases and J by 7 bases, with 7 bases between. CDR1 and CDR2 from the germline V gene are SGDLS and YYNGEE. The CDR3 DNA reads as TGTGCCAGCAGCGTCGGAGCCAATTCACCCCTCCACTTT. Its translation: CASSVGANSPLHF.

This chain links TRBV7-9 with TRBJ2-2; 8 nucleotides agree with TRBD1. V trimming: 3 bases; J trimming: 4 bases; junction bases outside the gene matches: 4. Germline CDR1 SEHNR, CDR2 FQNEAQ (reference sequence). This CDR3 is 15 amino acids long. CDR3 sequence reads: CASSLGQDRTGELFF. CDR3 nucleotide sequence: TGTGCCAGCAGCTTGGGACAGGATCGCACCGGGGAGCTGTTTTTT. The full variable domain, completed using reference TRBV7-9 and TRBJ2-2, is DTGVSQNPRHKITKRGQNVTFRCDPISEHNRLYWYRQTLGQGPEFLTYFQNEAQLEKSRLLSDRFSAERPKGSFSTLEIQRTEQGDSAMYLCASSLGQDRTGELFFGEGSRLTVL.